The 7 T cell receptor beta chains given below trace back to one sample, sequenced in a study of graft-versus-host responses after intestinal transplantation (TCRdb year 2021). The library was produced with the immunoSEQ multiplex PCR assay. TCRdb mirrors the immuneACCESS table, restricted to in-frame sequences. Some clones are absent from its copies; in checked studies, under half trace to an unresolved V gene, and the reason for the others is unknown. In all, the sample holds 11,000 to 15,000 clones, and 25% to 30% of those were seen once. The biggest ten clones account for under 5% of the sample. The sample's time point label, in plain terms: cells obtained before transplantation from donor or recipient. The source material was alloreactive CD4+ T cells from a mixed lymphocyte reaction culture, sampled before intestinal transplant. The intended sense of this specimen's cell subset or site label: CFSE-low proliferating T cells sorted from approximately 6-day pre-transplant mixed lymphocyte reaction (GvH or HvG direction). The receptors were sampled from a human patient who received an intestinal transplant.

The chain is built from TRBV7-8 and TRBJ2-1, with a possible D match to TRBD2 (7 bases). Trimming shortened V by 1 base and J by 7 bases, and 14 bases separated the two germline ends. Germline-derived CDR1 and CDR2 are SGHVS and FQNEAQ. This CDR3 spans 15 amino acids. The CDR3 DNA reads TGTGCCAGCAGCTTAGGCGCGGGGGCCCGAAATGAGCAGTTCTTC. It yields the protein CASSLGAGARNEQFF. The complete variable domain, with remaining parts taken from reference TRBV7-8 and TRBJ2-1, reads GAGVSQSPRYKVAKRGQDVALRCDPISGHVSLFWYQQALGQGPEFLTYFQNEAQLDKSGLPSDRFFAERPEGSVSTLKIQRTQQEDSAVYLCASSLGAGARNEQFFGPGTRLTVL.

This clone was found a few times. V usage is TRBV5-6 and J usage is TRBJ2-1; D not resolved. Germline CDR1 and CDR2: SGHDT and YYEEEE. The V gene lost 0 bases and the J gene lost 5 bases, with 9 bases spanning the gap. The CDR3 is 14 residues long. The CDR3 region has the DNA TGTGCCAGCAGCTTGGTATTGGTAAACAATGAGCAGTTCTTC. Translated: CASSLVLVNNEQFF.

The V call is TRBV19, the J call TRBJ1-5, with D possibly matching TRBD1 (5 bases). Trimming left V 9 bases short and J 7 bases short, with 22 bases between. This CDR3 is built from 15 residues. From germline, CDR1 is LNHDA and CDR2 SQIVND (reference sequence). The DNA for the CDR3 is TGTGCCAGCTCAATCGACGCAGGGATAGTACAGCCCCAGCATTTT. Translating gives CASSIDAGIVQPQHF.

The chain links TRBV6-4 to TRBJ1-1; D possibly corresponds to TRBD1 (5 bases). This CDR3 has 13 residues. V shed 4 bases and J shed 1 base, with 7 bases lying between them. From germline, CDR1 is MRHNA and CDR2 SNTAGT. The CDR3 coding sequence is TGTGCCAGCAGTGCGAGGGGGAACACTGAAGCTTTCTTT. It specifies CASSARGNTEAFF.

This chain joins TRBV27 and TRBJ2-1; perhaps TRBD2 as D (6 bases). Germline CDR1 is MNHEY and CDR2 is SMNVEV (reference sequence). The CDR3 has 18 amino acids. The ends were cut back, 6 bases at V and 4 bases at J, with 25 bases in the middle. The CDR3 loop is CASSLVVAAGRGYNEQFF. CDR3 sequence (DNA): TGTGCCAGCAGCCTCGTAGTCGCGGCGGGAAGGGGATACAATGAGCAGTTCTTC.

This clone has only a few counts. The V call is TRBV4-2, the J call TRBJ1-2; the D gene is possibly TRBD1 (5 bases). Germline CDR1 and CDR2: LGHNA and YNFKEQ. V dropped 0 bases and J dropped 7 bases, with 15 bases sitting between them. The CDR3 runs to 15 residues. CDR3 DNA: TGTGCCAGCAGCCAAGATTGGGGTGGGGGGAGTGGCTACACCTTC. This gives the protein CASSQDWGGGSGYTF.

This clone was counted a few times. This chain uses TRBV9 with TRBJ1-4, with 9 bases that match TRBD1. The junction had 3 bases not matched to a gene; V was cut back by 0 bases and J by 9 bases. The CDR3 runs to 14 residues. The germline V gene encodes CDR1 SGDLS and CDR2 YYNGEE. CDR3 amino acids: CASSVEGTGKKLFF. Written as DNA, the CDR3 is TGTGCCAGCAGCGTAGAGGGGACAGGGAAAAAACTGTTTTTT.